The rows below give T cell receptor beta chains drawn from one sample of a study of vaccination and CD4 T cells after COVID-19. What these receptors recognize is not known. TCRdb fed the PCR reads into MiXCR, producing one record per CDR3 protein. The sample carries around 15,000 distinct CDR3 sequences, roughly 56% recorded once. The sample comprised CD4+ T cells from blood, cultured in vitro. All receptors come from a human donor who had recovered from COVID-19. CDR3s include the opening cysteine and the closing phenylalanine or tryptophan. D genes are given only for firm matches. The listing skips clone size in some rows; elsewhere it reads once, few, many or a size class.

J | size | length | D | V | DNA | CDR3
TRBJ2-3 | . | 15 | TRBD2 | TRBV6-1 | TGTGCCAGCAGTGTTACGGTAGCGGGTGCTGATACGCAGTATTTT | CASSVTVAGADTQYF
TRBJ2-3 | . | 16 | TRBD2 | TRBV5-1 | TGCGCCAGCAGCTTGGCGGCTAGCGGGATCACAGATACGCAGTATTTT | CASSLAASGITDTQYF
TRBJ2-5 | . | 14 | TRBD1 | TRBV30 | TGTGCCTGGAGCGCTACAGGGGGGTCGGAGACCCAGTACTTC | CAWSATGGSETQYF
TRBJ1-1 | . | 14 | TRBD1 | TRBV10-3 | TGTGCCACCGATGTTACAGGGGGAGACACTGAAGCTTTCTTT | CATDVTGGDTEAFF
TRBJ1-6 | . | 17 | . | TRBV20-1 | TGCAGTGCTAGAGATCTCCAAACGGAGGGCTATAATTCACCCCTCCACTTT | CSARDLQTEGYNSPLHF
TRBJ1-5 | few | 14 | . | TRBV20-1 | TGCAGTGCTAGAGATGGGGGGGGTAATCAGCCCCAGCATTTT | CSARDGGGNQPQHF
TRBJ1-1 | . | 14 | TRBD1 | TRBV6-5 | TGTGCCAGCAGTTACCCCCCGGACAGGGCTGAAGCTTTCTTT | CASSYPPDRAEAFF
TRBJ2-5 | . | 17 | TRBD2 | TRBV6-2/TRBV6-3 | TGTGCCAGCAGTTCAGACAGCGGGGGGACGGAAGAAGAGACCCAGTACTTC | CASSSDSGGTEEETQYF
TRBJ2-1 | . | 16 | TRBD2 | TRBV20-1 | TGCAGTGCTAGGGATCTAGCGGGGCGACTCTACAATGAGCAGTTCTTC | CSARDLAGRLYNEQFF
TRBJ1-6 | . | 15 | . | TRBV11-2 | TGTGCCAGCAGCCTCCGGGACACTCCGAATTCACCCCTCCACTTT | CASSLRDTPNSPLHF
TRBJ1-2 | . | 14 | TRBD1 | TRBV20-1 | TGCAGTGCTAGAGTTTCCAGACAGGGAAGCGGCTACACCTTC | CSARVSRQGSGYTF
TRBJ2-2 | . | 13 | . | TRBV6-1 | TGTGCCAGCAGTGGTTATGGCACCGGGGAGCTGTTTTTT | CASSGYGTGELFF
TRBJ2-3 | . | 13 | TRBD1 | TRBV7-2 | TGTGCCAGCAGCAACGACAGGGCTGGTACGCAGTATTTT | CASSNDRAGTQYF
TRBJ2-1 | . | 14 | . | TRBV11-3 | TGTGCCAGCAGCTTAGCGGGAGTCTACGATGAGCAGTTCTTC | CASSLAGVYDEQFF
TRBJ2-3 | few | 16 | . | TRBV20-1 | TGCAGTGCTAGTATGTTTAAGCGGGCCACCACAGATACGCAGTATTTT | CSASMFKRATTDTQYF
TRBJ1-2 | . | 10 | . | TRBV20-1 | TGCAGTGCTAGTAACTATGGCTACACCTTC | CSASNYGYTF
TRBJ2-7 | . | 17 | TRBD2 | TRBV6-2/TRBV6-3 | TGTGCCAGCAGAAGACTAGCGGGGGCCGGTGGTACCTACGAGCAGTACTTC | CASRRLAGAGGTYEQYF
TRBJ1-5 | once | 14 | . | TRBV2 | TGTGCCAGCAGTCCTACAGGGCCCCCTCGTCCCCAGCATTTT | CASSPTGPPRPQHF
TRBJ2-1 | . | 18 | . | TRBV7-3 | TGTGCCAGCAGCTTACGGGGACCGCCTGCGGGCAGTCACAATGAGCAGTTCTTC | CASSLRGPPAGSHNEQFF
TRBJ1-5 | . | 13 | . | TRBV7-3 | TGTGCCAGCAGCTTATCACCAGATCAGCCCCAGCATTTT | CASSLSPDQPQHF
TRBJ1-2 | . | 13 | TRBD1 | TRBV20-1 | TGCAGTGCTAGTAGACAGGGGGATTATGGCTACACCTTC | CSASRQGDYGYTF
TRBJ2-7 | few | 17 | TRBD1 | TRBV27 | TGTGCCAGCAGTTCATCCCGGGACAGTCAAGACCTTTACGAGCAGTACTTC | CASSSSRDSQDLYEQYF
TRBJ1-6 | few | 14 | TRBD1 | TRBV2 | TGTGCCAGCAGTCTAAGGGGGCTCGGTTCACCCCTCCACTTT | CASSLRGLGSPLHF
TRBJ1-3 | . | 11 | . | TRBV19 | TGTGCCAGTAAATCTGGAAACACCATATATTTT | CASKSGNTIYF
TRBJ2-2 | . | 12 | . | TRBV19 | TGTGCCAGTAGTGTCGGGGTCGGGGAGCTGTTTTTT | CASSVGVGELFF
TRBJ2-3 | . | 17 | . | TRBV15 | TGTGCCACCAGCAGAGGGAGGGGCAGGGGAAAGACAGATACGCAGTATTTT | CATSRGRGRGKTDTQYF
TRBJ1-6 | few | 21 | TRBD1 | TRBV27 | TGTGCCAGCAGTTTATTCGGAATCCCCATTGACCGGACAGGACAAAATTCACCCCTCCACTTT | CASSLFGIPIDRTGQNSPLHF